This T cell receptor beta chain originates from a study of blood T cell repertoires in COVID-19. In the study overall: COVID-19 samples, acute and convalescent, were from the United States, Italy and Spain. PBMCs, B-cell-depleted T cells, or T cells provided the cDNA or gDNA that made up the material.

CDR3 length equals 17 residues. In germline, CDR1 is SGHTA, CDR2 FQGTGA. V lost 2 bases, J lost 6 bases, and 17 bases lay in between. Sequencing was performed with immunoSEQ multiplex PCR; in TCRdb, only in-frame clones are kept and a portion is missing. The sample lists 150,000 to 250,000 clones, around 94% occurring once. This TCR was sampled from a man younger than 40 with COVID-19, enrolled during active disease. V gene TRBV7-3 combines with J gene TRBJ1-6; weak D call: TRBD1 (5 bases). Sequencing was performed on peripheral blood. CDR3 DNA sequence: TGTGCCAGCAGCTTAGATTCGGGGGGTGCAAGTAATTCACCCCTCCACTTT. Protein product: CASSLDSGGASNSPLHF. Together with reference TRBV7-3 and TRBJ1-6, the CDR3 gives the full variable domain: GAGVSQTPSNKVTEKGKYVELRCDPISGHTALYWYRQSLGQGPEFLIYFQGTGAADDSGLPNDRFFAVRPEGSVSTLKIQRTERGDSAVYLCASSLDSGGASNSPLHFGNGTRLTVT.